The present TCR beta chain was sequenced within a study of blood T cell repertoires in COVID-19. Overall study: Sample material is recorded as cDNA or gDNA derived from T cells, B-cell-depleted T cells, or PBMCs.

This clone has just a few counts. The CDR3 runs to 15 residues. V gave up 5 bases and J gave up 2 bases; unmatched junction bases: 6. In germline, CDR1 is SGHTA, CDR2 FQGTGA. Only in-frame clones appear in the TCRdb table, and some are missing; sequencing was by immunoSEQ multiplex PCR. The data show nearly 110,000 clones, with 76% seen just once and around 6.2% held by the top ten. The J gene is TRBJ2-7, the V gene TRBV7-3; TRBD2 matches 10 bases. The origin of this receptor is an elderly man with COVID-19, enrolled during active disease. Sequencing was performed on peripheral blood. The chain's CDR3 is CASSTLAGGAYEQYF. In nucleotides, the CDR3 is TGTGCCAGCAGCACCTTAGCGGGAGGTGCCTACGAGCAGTACTTC.